This TCR beta chain was retrieved from a study of CD8+ T cells in alopecia areata (dated by TCRdb to the late 2010s). Turning to the overall study: Treated patients were enrolled in an open-label pilot trial of oral tofacitinib at 5 to 10 mg twice daily for moderate-to-severe alopecia areata. Biopsies were taken from tofacitinib-treated patients at baseline and again at 4 and 24 weeks into treatment, and several of those patients also had a later scalp biopsy. Tofacitinib was given for 6 to 18 months, followed by 6 months of follow-up off drug to assess delayed response and recurrence. Clonality in the scalp was compared among normal scalp (n=4), patchy alopecia areata scalp (n=8), and alopecia totalis/universalis scalp (n=8). RNA was extracted with the PAXgene miRNA kit for fixed scalp, the miRNeasy kit for PBMCs, and the RNeasy kit for mouse skin. In treated patients, disease severity was measured using the SALT score, which gives the percentage of scalp surface area affected. To study T cell clonal expansion in alopecia areata, the researchers applied high-throughput TCRbeta sequencing to both the C3H/HeJ mouse model and human patients. TCRbeta CDR3 regions were amplified by immunoSEQ multiplex PCR using 35 Vbeta forward and 13 Jbeta reverse primers. On the human side, TCRbeta sequencing was run on scalp tissue and on sorted CD4+ and CD8+ peripheral blood T cells from healthy controls and from alopecia areata patients with either patchy or totalis/universalis disease.

Library creation used the immunoSEQ multiplex PCR assay. RNA was extracted from all samples and reverse transcribed into cDNA, which served as template for TCR sequencing. First-strand cDNA was synthesized with SuperScript III using a 2:1 mix of oligo-dT and random hexamers. A synthetic immune receptor repertoire was used to gauge amplification bias, and whatever bias remained was removed computationally. From the authors' description of their analysis: Raw reads were preprocessed to remove errors, and CDR3 was defined by IMGT conventions from the conserved cysteine to phenylalanine. To get clonality, Shannon entropy was normalized by log2 of the number of productive unique TCRs and the result was subtracted from 1. Scalp TCRbeta sequences were cross-referenced with sorted blood CD4 and CD8 repertoires so that the CD4 or CD8 identity of scalp clones could be inferred. The table comes from immuneACCESS by way of TCRdb, which keeps in-frame sequences with V and J called. Part of the clones is missing from these tables; in studies checked, under half for an unresolved V gene and the rest for unknown reasons. D and trimming come from the DNA, and the V and J calls and clone size come from that table. The sample table lists about 190,000 clones, roughly 62% of them with a count of one. The ten largest clones represent roughly 12% of the sample.

This clone was counted only a few times. The antigen this receptor binds is unknown. No much larger clonotype is one base removed from it; base qualities were not supplied. The germline ends are 18 bases apart after V is trimmed by 5 bases and J by 8 bases. From the cysteine through the phenylalanine, the CDR3 covers 14 amino acids. CDR3 DNA only is kept here, 42 bases in frame from base 1. Taken from the germline V gene (reference sequence), the CDR1 and CDR2 loops are SEHNR and FQNEAQ. Paper-wide results and their limitations: Lesional scalp, especially in alopecia totalis/universalis, showed higher clonality and more expanded CD8+ clones than normal scalp, suggesting antigenic drive. Many expanded lesional clones were found to persist in scalp and blood during tofacitinib treatment, and relapse after treatment cessation may be partly explained by this persistence. Because the treated cohort was small and had just a single nonresponder, larger studies are needed to establish links between baseline CD8+ expansion and response. Compared with mice, TCR sequences shared between patients were less clear, possibly partly because of HLA diversity across the patient population. Unlike mouse skin, which is dominated by gammadelta T cells, normal human skin has resident alphabeta T cells that are also sequenced, and this complicates analysis of the scalp TCR repertoire. Tofacitinib significantly decreased scalp clonality and the number of expanded CD8+ clones among the top 100 scalp clones.

Read against the paper, the sample's time point label means: roughly 24 weeks on oral tofacitinib. The sample's treatment or condition label, in plain terms: oral pan-JAK inhibitor, 5-10 mg twice daily. Lesional scalp punch biopsies and peripheral blood were collected from alopecia areata patients. PBMCs were separated by density centrifugation and stained for CD3, CD4 and CD8, after which CD4+ and CD8+ T cells were sorted on a FACSAria. The chain employs TRBV7-9 and TRBJ1-2; a tentative D call is TRBD1 (6 bases match). The sample consisted of CD8+ T cells sorted from blood, taken at week 24, from a patient treated with tofacitinib. The TCR sequence derives from a human donor with alopecia areata. The base sequence is TGTGCCAGCAGCCCCGAGGGGGGGGCGAGCGGCTACACCTTC. It encodes CASSPEGGASGYTF.